Below are 29 T cell receptor beta chains sequenced from a single sample in a study of cytomegalovirus exposure and HLA in healthy donors. 60 Vbeta and 13 Jbeta primers were used in PCR. TCRdb's copy holds only in-frame clones and misses some; the assay was immunoSEQ multiplex PCR. Here the sample spans over 150,000 clones, less than 85% being singletons. Sequenced material: PBMCs. These receptor sequences come from a man aged 55 to 70 in good health and CMV-seronegative.

The chain is built from TRBV4-2 and TRBJ2-4; weak D call: TRBD1 (6 bases). The germline gives CDR1 LGHNA, CDR2 YNFKEQ. Trimming left V 1 base short and J 0 bases short, with 13 bases between. This CDR3 contains 17 residues. The CDR3 region has the DNA TGTGCCAGCAGCCAAGCAGACAGGAGTTTAGCCAAAAACATTCAGTACTTC. Protein product: CASSQADRSLAKNIQYF.

By frequency in the sample, this clone is medium-sized (0.01 to 0.1%). The rearrangement uses TRBV6-4 and TRBJ1-1; D perhaps matches TRBD1 (5 bases). CDR1 is MRHNA, CDR2 SNTAGT, per germline. There are 18 residues in the CDR3. V lost 1 base and J lost 1, with 19 bases in between. The CDR3 DNA follows: TGTGCCAGCAGTGACTTGGGGGGTATCTCCCCTAAGAACACTGAAGCTTTCTTT. This gives the protein CASSDLGGISPKNTEAFF.

The chain carries TRBV4-3 and TRBJ1-5, with D unclear. This CDR3 spans 14 amino acids. V lost 1 base, J lost 2 bases, and 6 bases lay in between. Germline lookup yields CDR1 LGHNA and CDR2 YSLEER. CDR3 region: CASSQAPGNQPQHF. The CDR3 DNA follows: TGCGCCAGCAGCCAAGCTCCAGGCAATCAGCCCCAGCATTTT.

The rearrangement uses TRBV2 and TRBJ2-2; 7 bases line up with TRBD1. The ends lost 6 bases at V and 4 bases at J; junction bases unmatched: 11. This CDR3 region has 16 residues. Germline values: CDR1 SNHLY, CDR2 FYNNEI. The CDR3 reads CASRNRDSIFTGELFF. In DNA form, the CDR3 reads TGTGCCAGCAGGAATCGGGACAGCATATTCACCGGGGAGCTGTTTTTT. Filled out from reference TRBV2 and TRBJ2-2, the complete variable domain reads EPEVTQTPSHQVTQMGQEVILRCVPISNHLYFYWYRQILGQKVEFLVSFYNNEISEKSEIFDDQFSVERPDGSNFTLKIRSTKLEDSAMYFCASRNRDSIFTGELFFGEGSRLTVL.

A few counts support this clone. The J gene is TRBJ1-1, the V gene TRBV19; unclear D gene. The length of the CDR3 is 14 residues. Germline V gives CDR1 LNHDA, CDR2 SQIVND (reference sequence). The V and J ends lost 10 bases and 0 bases respectively, with 15 bases between them. The CDR3 nucleotides are TGTGCCACCCGGGTCGTGGTCCTGAACACTGAAGCTTTCTTT. Its protein is CATRVVVLNTEAFF.

This chain links TRBV7-2 with TRBJ1-4, with unresolved D. This CDR3 is 14 amino acids long. Trimming shortened V by 5 bases and J by 8 bases, and 15 bases separated the two germline ends. CDR1 SGHTA and CDR2 FQGNSA come from the germline V gene. DNA for the CDR3: TGTGCCAGCAGCCGCTCCGAGGGCGGAGAAAAACTGTTTTTT. Encoded protein: CASSRSEGGEKLFF. Drawing the rest from reference TRBV7-2 and TRBJ1-4, the complete variable domain is GAGVSQSPSNKVTEKGKDVELRCDPISGHTALYWYRQSLGQGLEFLIYFQGNSAPDKSGLPSDRFSAERTGGSVSTLTIQRTQQEDSAVYLCASSRSEGGEKLFFGSGTQLSVL.

The chain is built from TRBV10-3 and TRBJ2-1; 8 nucleotides match TRBD1. J gave up 2 bases and V 6 bases, and 9 bases lay outside the gene matches. CDR3 size: 16 residues. From germline, CDR1 is ENHRY and CDR2 SYGVKD. The CDR3 region has the DNA TGTGCCATCAGGGATAACAGGGGGTTCGCCTACAATGAGCAGTTCTTC. It specifies CAIRDNRGFAYNEQFF.

The chain employs TRBV27 and TRBJ1-1, with 8 bases lining up with TRBD1. CDR3 length equals 14 residues. Trimming cost V 5 bases and J 1 base; bases outside gene matches: 3. From germline, CDR1 is MNHEY and CDR2 SMNVEV (reference sequence). The CDR3 nucleotides read TGTGCCAGCAGTCTTGGACAGGGGAACACTGAAGCTTTCTTT. Protein product: CASSLGQGNTEAFF.

The chain links TRBV27 to TRBJ2-1; 13 positions match TRBD2. In germline, CDR1 is MNHEY, CDR2 SMNVEV (reference sequence). Unmatched junction bases numbered 9, after V lost 6 bases and J lost 10 bases. This CDR3 contains 15 residues. The CDR3 spells CASRPGTSGIGEQFF. The CDR3, as DNA: TGTGCCAGCAGGCCCGGGACTAGCGGGATTGGCGAGCAGTTCTTC.

In its sample, this clone was seen a few times. This chain joins TRBV29-1 and TRBJ2-7; perhaps TRBD1 as D (6 bases). Per germline, CDR1 SQVTM and CDR2 ANQGSEA. CDR3 length: 13 residues. With 5 bases removed from V and 3 bases from J, the gap between germline ends came to 14 bases. For the CDR3, the DNA is TGCAGCGTTCGAGGGACACTTTTCTACGAGCAGTACTTC. Translation: CSVRGTLFYEQYF.

This clone was detected a few times. The chain has TRBV11-2 and TRBJ1-5, with D hard to call. Deletions cut 2 bases from V and 2 bases from J, with 7 bases between. CDR1 SGHAT and CDR2 FQNNGV come from the germline V gene. The CDR3 has 14 amino acids. Here the CDR3 reads CASSLHLGNQPQHF. CDR3 nucleotides: TGTGCCAGCAGCTTACACTTGGGCAATCAGCCCCAGCATTTT. Full variable domain (remainder filled in from reference TRBV11-2 and TRBJ1-5): EAGVAQSPRYKIIEKRQSVAFWCNPISGHATLYWYQQILGQGPKLLIQFQNNGVVDDSQLPKDRFSAERLKGVDSTLKIQPAKLEDSAVYLCASSLHLGNQPQHFGDGTRLSIL.

The CDR3 coding sequence is TGCGCCAGCAGCACAACTAGCGCGACAGATACGCAGTATTTT. Amino acids: CASSTTSATDTQYF. The rearrangement uses TRBV5-1 and TRBJ2-3, with TRBD2 identical over 7 bases. CDR3 length: 14 residues. Germline V gives CDR1 SGHRS, CDR2 YFSETQ. The V gene end was trimmed by 4 bases and the J gene end by 3 bases; junction bases not matched to a gene: 5.

This chain joins TRBV30 and TRBJ2-7, with D possibly matching TRBD2 (6 bases). V was trimmed by 1 base and J by 3 bases, leaving 16 bases between them. Germline CDR1 GTSNPN, CDR2 SVGIG (reference sequence). This CDR3 spans 15 amino acids. Here the CDR3 DNA reads TGTGCCTGGAGTGGTGGAGGGGTGGGCCTCTACGAGCAGTACTTC. Amino acid sequence: CAWSGGGVGLYEQYF.

This clone has only a few counts. The CDR3 protein is CASSLSAYVGTSGYEQYF. The CDR3 nucleotides read TGTGCCAGCAGCTTATCGGCATATGTCGGGACTAGCGGCTACGAGCAGTACTTC. The chain links TRBV11-2 to TRBJ2-7, with TRBD2 identical over 11 bases. CDR3 size: 18 residues. Germline V gives CDR1 SGHAT, CDR2 FQNNGV. V lost 2 bases to trimming and J lost 3 bases; unmatched junction nucleotides: 12.

This rearrangement joins TRBV5-1 to TRBJ2-3; D is possibly TRBD2 (7 bases). The germline CDR1 and CDR2 sequences are SGHRS and YFSETQ. The CDR3 has 14 residues. Trimming pared 5 bases from V and 2 bases from J, leaving 12 bases between. The CDR3 loop reads CASSGGALTDTQYF. For the CDR3, the DNA is TGCGCCAGCAGTGGGGGGGCCCTCACAGATACGCAGTATTTT.

The chain links TRBV9 to TRBJ2-2; 9 nucleotides agree with TRBD2. Per the germline V gene, CDR1 is SGDLS and CDR2 is YYNGEE. This CDR3 region has 14 residues. The trim removed 4 bases at V and 4 bases at J, leaving 2 bases unmatched. The CDR3 sequence: CASSMTSGTGELFF. The CDR3 DNA follows: TGTGCCAGCAGCATGACTAGCGGCACCGGGGAGCTGTTTTTT.

The J gene is TRBJ1-2, the V gene TRBV7-2, with 7 nucleotides matching TRBD1. The CDR3 loop spans 14 amino acids. CDR1 SGHTA and CDR2 FQGNSA come from the germline V gene. The trim removed 5 bases at V and 7 bases at J, leaving 10 bases unmatched. The CDR3 bases are TGTGCCAGCAGCCAAGAGGGGGCGTATAGTGGCTACACCTTC. It is translated as CASSQEGAYSGYTF.

The rearrangement uses TRBV6-1 and TRBJ2-7, with a weak D call TRBD2 (7 bases). Trimming took off 7 bases at V and 5 bases at J, with 21 bases between the two ends. The CDR3 runs 15 residues. Germline CDR1 is MNHNS and CDR2 is SASEGT. CDR3 DNA: TGTGCCAGCACCCTGGGGGGGGGCTATAGAAACGAGCAGTACTTC. It encodes CASTLGGGYRNEQYF.

The V gene is TRBV19, the J gene TRBJ2-1; TRBD1 matches at 8 bases. The germline V gene encodes CDR1 LNHDA and CDR2 SQIVND (reference sequence). The CDR3 totals 14 residues. J gave up 5 bases and V 1 base, and 1 base lay outside the gene matches. The CDR3 nucleotides are TGTGCCAGTAGTATAGGGACAGGGCACAATGAGCAGTTCTTC. Protein product: CASSIGTGHNEQFF.

The rearrangement joins TRBV30 to TRBJ2-4, with 11 bases fitting TRBD2. Germline-derived CDR1 and CDR2 are GTSNPN and SVGIG (reference sequence). Unmatched junction bases numbered 9, after V lost 4 bases and J lost 4 bases. The CDR3 is 16 residues long. The CDR3 bases are TGTGCCTGGACATTCATAACTAGCGGGAGTAAAAACATTCAGTACTTC. Protein product: CAWTFITSGSKNIQYF.

The chain has TRBV19 and TRBJ2-3; D gene uncertain. V was pared by 6 bases and J by 8 bases, with 12 bases between. Germline values: CDR1 LNHDA, CDR2 SQIVND (reference sequence). The CDR3 covers 12 residues. The CDR3 loop is CASSERRSTQYF. The CDR3, as DNA: TGTGCCAGTAGCGAAAGACGGAGTACGCAGTATTTT.

This clone was seen more than once but under ten times. The rearrangement joins TRBV27 to TRBJ2-5; weak D call: TRBD1 (5 bases). Germline lookup yields CDR1 MNHEY and CDR2 SMNVEV (reference sequence). The CDR3 spans 15 residues. With 4 bases removed from V and 2 bases from J, the gap between germline ends came to 14 bases. The CDR3 DNA sequence: TGTGCCAGCAGTTACAACAGGAAAGTACAAGAGACCCAGTACTTC. Translation: CASSYNRKVQETQYF.

Remarks on this clone: Other DNA sequences in this specimen translate into the identical CDR3. The V and J genes are TRBV19 and TRBJ2-5, with D tentatively TRBD1 (6 bases). CDR1 is LNHDA and CDR2 is SQIVND in the germline V gene (reference sequence). The V gene lost 5 bases and the J gene lost 5 bases, with 9 bases spanning the gap. There are 12 residues in the CDR3. In DNA form, the CDR3 reads TGTGCCAGTAGTCAAACAGGGGAGACCCAGTACTTC. This gives the protein CASSQTGETQYF. The whole variable domain, filled in from reference TRBV19 and TRBJ2-5, reads DGGITQSPKYLFRKEGQNVTLSCEQNLNHDAMYWYRQDPGQGLRLIYYSQIVNDFQKGDIAEGYSVSREKKESFPLTVTSAQKNPTAFYLCASSQTGETQYFGPGTRLLVL.

This clone was picked up a small number of times. The chain uses TRBV4-3 and TRBJ1-3; D gene uncertain. The V gene's germline CDR1 is LGHNA and CDR2 YSLEER. CDR3 length: 15 amino acids. Trimming removed 0 bases from V and 7 bases from J, with 13 bases in between. The CDR3 region is CASSQDRGLRNTIYF. CDR3 bases: TGCGCCAGCAGCCAAGACCGTGGGCTAAGGAACACCATATATTTT.

This clone was counted between two and nine times. This rearrangement joins TRBV5-6 to TRBJ1-1; D may be TRBD1 (5 bases). The V gene lost 3 bases and the J gene lost 10 bases, with 10 bases spanning the gap. Germline lookup yields CDR1 SGHDT and CDR2 YYEEEE. CDR3 length equals 11 residues. CDR3 sequence reads: CASSSQGTAFF. The CDR3 DNA sequence: TGTGCCAGCAGCTCCCAGGGTACAGCTTTCTTT.

The chain combines TRBV6-5 with TRBJ1-2; D not certain. The CDR3 consists of 14 residues. Germline CDR1 MNHEY, CDR2 SVGAGI. V shed 2 bases and J shed 5 bases, with 12 bases lying between them. The CDR3 sequence: CASSYGAVGYGYTF. The CDR3, as DNA: TGTGCCAGCAGTTACGGAGCGGTGGGGTATGGCTACACCTTC.

The table lists this clone with a few counts. This chain links TRBV30 with TRBJ2-5, with 7 bases aligning to TRBD1. The CDR3 extends over 14 amino acids. Per germline, CDR1 GTSNPN and CDR2 SVGIG (reference sequence). V trimming: 4 bases; J trimming: 5 bases; junction bases outside the gene matches: 10. The CDR3, as DNA: TGTGCCTGGACCCGACAGGGCTCATGGGAGACCCAGTACTTC. Protein: CAWTRQGSWETQYF.

This clone was seen just once. This chain connects TRBV10-1 to TRBJ2-5; 12 nucleotides agree with TRBD2. Germline V gene sequence: CDR1 WNHNN, CDR2 SYGVQD (reference sequence). The CDR3 loop spans 15 amino acids. The junction had 6 bases not matched to a gene; V was cut back by 6 bases and J by 4 bases. The chain's CDR3 is CASSGLAGRGETQYF. The CDR3, as DNA: TGCGCCAGCAGCGGACTAGCGGGACGGGGAGAGACCCAGTACTTC.

This clone was detected once. The gene calls are TRBV25-1 and TRBJ1-1, with 11 bases that match TRBD1. Germline trimming cut 1 base from V and 4 bases from J; bases unmatched to any gene: 5. Germline V gives CDR1 MGHDK, CDR2 SYGVNS. CDR3 length: 16 amino acids. CDR3 nucleotides: TGTGCCAGCAGTGAATTCGGACAGGGGGCAGTCACTGAAGCTTTCTTT. Its protein is CASSEFGQGAVTEAFF.